Listed below are T cell receptor beta chains from one sample, sequenced in a study of breast tumors, draining lymph nodes, adjacent tissues. Via MiXCR, TCRdb re-called the multiplex PCR reads, giving one row per CDR3 protein. This sample yields fewer than 80,000 distinct CDR3 sequences, of which over 40% are seen a single time; about 8.4% belongs to the top ten. Sequencing used breast tumor tissue. The origin of the receptors is a female donor with breast cancer. Some clones in this sample may be carry-over from other donors' samples. Each CDR3 is given with its conserved first and last residue. A D gene is named only where the DNA matches it firmly. For some rows the clone size is stated as once, few or many, or as a class when expanded; others skip it.

CDR3 protein | CDR3 DNA | D gene | clone size | CDR3 length | J gene | V gene
CASSVLADKSGTQYF | TGCGCCAGCAGTGTACTAGCGGATAAGAGCGGGACCCAGTACTTC | TRBD2 | once | 15 | TRBJ2-5 | TRBV10-2
CSAGGGWSGDYEQYF | TGCAGTGCTGGGGGGGGTTGGAGCGGGGACTACGAGCAGTACTTC | TRBD2 | - | 15 | TRBJ2-7 | TRBV20-1
CASSFGDLEGPYNEQFF | TGTGCCAGCAGTTTTGGGGACCTAGAGGGCCCCTACAATGAGCAGTTCTTC | - | many | 17 | TRBJ2-1 | TRBV12-3/TRBV12-4
CASAAMERETQYF | TGTGCCAGCGCCGCGATGGAGCGGGAGACCCAGTACTTC | - | - | 13 | TRBJ2-5 | TRBV2
CASSLRGGSQETQYF | TGTGCCAGCAGTTTACGGGGGGGCAGCCAAGAGACCCAGTACTTC | TRBD2 | - | 15 | TRBJ2-5 | TRBV12-3/TRBV12-4
CASSHRYGYTF | TGTGCCAGCAGCCACCGCTATGGCTACACCTTC | - | many | 11 | TRBJ1-2 | TRBV3-1
CSAAGAGGPGYEQFF | TGCAGTGCGGCAGGGGCGGGAGGGCCGGGGTATGAGCAGTTCTTC | TRBD2 | many | 15 | TRBJ2-1 | TRBV20-1
CASSYSVSTDTQYF | TGTGCCAGCAGTTACTCGGTTAGCACAGATACGCAGTATTTT | - | many | 14 | TRBJ2-3 | TRBV6-2/TRBV6-3
CASSSTTGQPQHF | TGTGCCAGCAGCTCCACGACGGGACAGCCCCAGCATTTT | - | few | 13 | TRBJ1-5 | TRBV7-9
CATSEPRQTGELFF | TGTGCCACCAGTGAACCTCGACAGACCGGGGAGCTGTTTTTT | - | many | 14 | TRBJ2-2 | TRBV24-1
CASSGGTESNSPLHF | TGCGCCAGCAGTGGGGGGACAGAGAGTAATTCACCCCTCCACTTT | TRBD1 | many | 15 | TRBJ1-6 | TRBV10-2
CASRVPGQTNYGYTF | TGTGCCAGCAGAGTCCCGGGACAAACTAACTATGGCTACACCTTC | - | - | 15 | TRBJ1-2 | TRBV5-8
CATAQGTGNTIYF | TGTGCTACAGCACAGGGGACTGGAAACACCATATATTTT | TRBD1 | many | 13 | TRBJ1-3 | TRBV7-7
CASSFFTQQETQYF | TGTGCCAGCAGTTTTTTCACCCAACAAGAGACCCAGTACTTC | - | many | 14 | TRBJ2-5 | TRBV12-3/TRBV12-4
CASSFDNEQYF | TGTGCCAGCAGCTTTGACAACGAGCAGTACTTC | - | many | 11 | TRBJ2-7 | TRBV5-6
CSARDQGGRDTGELFF | TGCAGTGCTAGAGATCAAGGAGGGAGGGACACCGGGGAGCTGTTTTTT | TRBD2 | many | 16 | TRBJ2-2 | TRBV20-1
CASSSSQETQYF | TGTGCCAGCAGCTCTAGCCAAGAGACCCAGTACTTC | - | - | 12 | TRBJ2-5 | TRBV7-8
CSATPQGASKNIQYF | TGCAGTGCAACACCCCAGGGGGCGTCCAAAAACATTCAGTACTTC | TRBD1 | - | 15 | TRBJ2-4 | TRBV20-1
CASSQEEGAETQYF | TGTGCCAGCAGCCAAGAAGAGGGGGCAGAGACCCAGTACTTC | TRBD1 | many | 14 | TRBJ2-5 | TRBV3-1
CASRDTSGDYEQYF | TGTGCCAGCAGGGACACTAGCGGCGACTACGAGCAGTACTTC | TRBD2 | many | 14 | TRBJ2-7 | TRBV2
CASSLPTTGGPNNSPLHF | TGTGCCAGCAGTTTACCTACGACAGGGGGCCCGAATAATTCACCCCTCCACTTT | TRBD1 | - | 18 | TRBJ1-6 | TRBV6-1
CASSYLRDRDQETQYF | TGTGCCAGCAGTTACCTCCGGGACAGAGACCAAGAGACCCAGTACTTC | TRBD1 | many | 16 | TRBJ2-5 | TRBV6-6
CSVGVVDQPQHF | TGCAGTGTGGGGGTCGTGGATCAGCCCCAGCATTTT | - | - | 12 | TRBJ1-5 | TRBV20-1
CASSLMAGSYNEQFF | TGTGCCAGCAGCCTTATGGCGGGATCCTACAATGAGCAGTTCTTC | - | few | 15 | TRBJ2-1 | TRBV3-1
CASSSGGDYAYEQYF | TGTGCCAGCAGTTCGGGGGGGGATTACGCCTACGAGCAGTACTTC | TRBD2 | many | 15 | TRBJ2-7 | TRBV6-6
CATSETGTNYGYTF | TGTGCCACCAGTGAGACAGGGACTAACTATGGCTACACCTTC | TRBD1 | - | 14 | TRBJ1-2 | TRBV24-1
CSARRGPSNSPLHF | TGCAGTGCTAGAAGGGGGCCGAGTAATTCACCCCTCCACTTT | TRBD1 | - | 14 | TRBJ1-6 | TRBV20-1
CASSLGLASEETQYF | TGTGCCAGCAGTCTTGGACTAGCTTCCGAAGAGACCCAGTACTTC | TRBD2 | - | 15 | TRBJ2-5 | TRBV7-9
CARKPDGQPQHF | TGTGCCAGAAAACCCGACGGTCAGCCCCAGCATTTT | - | many | 12 | TRBJ1-5 | TRBV7-2
CSVGRGDSNQPQHF | TGCAGCGTAGGTCGGGGGGATAGCAATCAGCCCCAGCATTTT | - | many | 14 | TRBJ1-5 | TRBV29-1
CASILTGGPTDTQYF | TGTGCCAGCATCCTAACAGGGGGCCCCACAGATACGCAGTATTTT | TRBD1 | - | 15 | TRBJ2-3 | TRBV12-3/TRBV12-4
CASSLVAGGSDTQYF | TGTGCCAGCAGCTTGGTAGCGGGAGGGTCAGATACGCAGTATTTT | TRBD2 | many | 15 | TRBJ2-3 | TRBV7-2
CSASETSGDPYEQYF | TGCAGTGCTTCCGAGACTAGCGGGGATCCCTACGAGCAGTACTTC | TRBD2 | - | 15 | TRBJ2-7 | TRBV20-1
CASSLALARFYNEQFF | TGTGCCAGCAGCTTAGCCCTAGCGCGTTTCTACAATGAGCAGTTCTTC | - | many | 16 | TRBJ2-1 | TRBV7-9
CASAREGEQFF | TGTGCCAGCGCCCGGGAAGGGGAGCAGTTCTTC | - | - | 11 | TRBJ2-1 | TRBV7-9
CASSQGRVSGNTIYF | TGTGCCAGCAGCCAAGGCAGAGTCTCTGGAAACACCATATATTTT | - | many | 15 | TRBJ1-3 | TRBV3-2
CASSPPTSGSWAYTDTQYF | TGTGCCAGCAGCCCCCCGACTAGCGGGAGTTGGGCATACACAGATACGCAGTATTTT | TRBD2 | - | 19 | TRBJ2-3 | TRBV7-9
CASSHPTGELFF | TGTGCTAGCAGCCACCCCACCGGGGAGCTGTTTTTT | - | many | 12 | TRBJ2-2 | TRBV7-7
CASSPALGSGRGYTF | TGTGCCAGTAGTCCCGCGTTGGGTTCCGGCAGAGGCTACACCTTC | - | many | 15 | TRBJ1-2 | TRBV19
CASRMSGGSYEQYF | TGTGCCAGTAGAATGAGCGGAGGGAGCTACGAGCAGTACTTC | - | - | 14 | TRBJ2-7 | TRBV19